The clone carrying this TCR beta chain has a count of ten or more. What it binds is not known. Trimming removed 2 bases at V and 1 base at J, with 14 bases between. The CDR3 spans 16 residues. The germline V gene has CDR1 SGHTA and CDR2 FQGNSA. This sample is part of a study of T cell repertoires in cytomegalovirus infection. Study at large: Both a matching HLA type and CMV infection were indicated by public TCR beta signatures.

TCRdb independently ran MiXCR on the reads; one entry per CDR3 protein. The table has approximately 170,000 distinct CDR3 sequences, under 15% seen once. Notes on the study in general: What dominated the ex vivo response were HLA-C-restricted CMV-specific TCR beta clonotypes. Summed frequency of shared TCR beta families picked out CMV carriers who also had the relevant HLA.

This TCR came from a human donor in good health (CMV status not recorded). Some clones in this sample may be carry-over from other donors' samples. The V gene is TRBV7-2, the J gene TRBJ2-5, with D maybe TRBD2 (6 bases). The material sequenced was PBMCs. The CDR3 region has the DNA TGTGCCAGCAGCTTACGGGTCGGCGGGGTCCAAGAGACCCAGTACTTC. It encodes CASSLRVGGVQETQYF.